These 5 T cell receptor beta chains share one sample of origin, sequenced in a study of blood T cells in healthy people across ages. Alongside a J-beta primer mix, a sample-barcoded 5' primer served in a second PCR lasting roughly 6 to 11 cycles. TCRdb reanalysed the 5' RACE reads using MiXCR and keeps one entry per CDR3 protein. This sample carries fewer than 2 million distinct CDR3 sequences, 39% of them seen once, and the ten largest clones take approximately 22%. Sequencing was carried out using blood. These receptors came from a human donor in good health.

This clonotype was seen a few times. This chain connects TRBV11-2 to TRBJ2-1; the match to TRBD2 covers 8 bases. This CDR3 has 16 residues. Germline V gene lookup returns CDR1 SGHAT and CDR2 FQNNGV. The junction had 12 bases not matched to a gene; V was cut back by 1 base and J by 10 bases. The CDR3 sequence: CASSLGLGAGVLEQFF. For the CDR3, the DNA is TGTGCCAGCAGCTTAGGCCTAGGAGCGGGGGTTCTGGAGCAGTTCTTC.

On this clonotype itself: A clone one base away is much larger, so this may be a read error. This rearrangement joins TRBV5-1 to TRBJ1-1, with D unclear. From germline, CDR1 is SGHRS and CDR2 YFSETQ. The CDR3 consists of 14 residues. V was pared by 0 bases and J by 1 base, with 7 bases between. In DNA, the CDR3 is TGCGCCAGCAGCTTGGACAGTCCGAACACTGAAGCTTTCTTT. Translation: CASSLDSPNTEAFF.

This clonotype was seen a handful of times. The genes are TRBV29-1 and TRBJ2-1; unclear D gene. Germline lookup yields CDR1 SQVTM and CDR2 ANQGSEA. This CDR3 spans 16 amino acids. V lost 0 bases and J 6 bases, leaving 18 bases between the germline ends. This chain's CDR3 is CSVEDRKTAGLNEQFF. CDR3 bases: TGCAGCGTTGAAGATCGTAAGACCGCCGGCCTCAATGAGCAGTTCTTC.

In this sample, this clonotype turned up a few times. The chain joins TRBV5-1 to TRBJ2-7; TRBD2 matches at 8 bases. Germline CDR1 is SGHRS and CDR2 is YFSETQ. This CDR3 is built from 15 residues. V shed 4 bases and J 1 base; nucleotides not matched to a gene: 7. The CDR3 loop reads CASSPAAGESYEQYF. The CDR3 bases are TGCGCCAGCAGCCCCGCAGCGGGGGAGTCCTACGAGCAGTACTTC.

V and J are TRBV7-8 and TRBJ2-1; 7 nucleotides agree with TRBD2. From germline, CDR1 is SGHVS and CDR2 FQNEAQ. With V trimmed by 7 bases and J by 3 bases, 3 bases remained unmatched. The length of the CDR3 is 13 residues. This CDR3 is CASMGGNYNEQFF. CDR3 bases: TGTGCCAGCATGGGAGGGAACTACAATGAGCAGTTCTTC.